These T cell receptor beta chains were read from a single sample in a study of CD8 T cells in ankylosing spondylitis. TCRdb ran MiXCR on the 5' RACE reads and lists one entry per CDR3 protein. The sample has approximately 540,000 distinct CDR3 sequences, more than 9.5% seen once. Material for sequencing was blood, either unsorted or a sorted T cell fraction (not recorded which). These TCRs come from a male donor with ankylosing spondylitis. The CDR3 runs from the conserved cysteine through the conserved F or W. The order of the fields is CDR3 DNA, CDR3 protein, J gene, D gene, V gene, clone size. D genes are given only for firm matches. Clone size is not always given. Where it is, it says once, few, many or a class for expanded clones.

DNA: TGTGCCAGCACCCACGGGAGCCCAGAACAGTTCTTC
CDR3: CASTHGSPEQFF
J: TRBJ2-1
D: NA
V: TRBV12-3/TRBV12-4
size: few

DNA: TGTGCCAGCAGTGCTAGCTCGAACACCGGGGAGCTGTTTTTT
CDR3: CASSASSNTGELFF
J: TRBJ2-2
D: NA
V: TRBV6-4
size: NA

DNA: TGCAGTGCTTTAAAGCCAGGGGGGTTCTACGAGCAGTACTTC
CDR3: CSALKPGGFYEQYF
J: TRBJ2-7
D: NA
V: TRBV20-1
size: few

DNA: TGCGCCAGCAGCCAAGATTGGCGAGATACGCAGTATTTT
CDR3: CASSQDWRDTQYF
J: TRBJ2-3
D: NA
V: TRBV4-1
size: few

DNA: TGTGCGTGGGCGGGAACGGTCAATGAGCAGTTCTTC
CDR3: CAWAGTVNEQFF
J: TRBJ2-1
D: NA
V: TRBV7-9
size: NA

DNA: TGTGCCAGCAGCTTACATCCTAGCGGGTCATACAATGAGCAGTTCTTC
CDR3: CASSLHPSGSYNEQFF
J: TRBJ2-1
D: TRBD2
V: TRBV7-2
size: NA

DNA: TGTGCCAGCAGTGGACTAGCGGGAGCACCGCAGTATTTT
CDR3: CASSGLAGAPQYF
J: TRBJ2-3
D: TRBD2
V: TRBV12-3/TRBV12-4
size: many

DNA: TGCAGTGCATTGACAGGGTCTGGAAACACCATATATTTT
CDR3: CSALTGSGNTIYF
J: TRBJ1-3
D: TRBD1
V: TRBV20-1
size: few

DNA: TGTGCCAGCAGCCAAGAAAGTCTAGCGGGCACCTACGAGCAGTACTTC
CDR3: CASSQESLAGTYEQYF
J: TRBJ2-7
D: TRBD2
V: TRBV3-1
size: few

DNA: TGTGCCAGCAGCCCATCACCAAGGGAGCTGTTTTTT
CDR3: CASSPSPRELFF
J: TRBJ2-2
D: NA
V: TRBV6-5
size: NA

DNA: TGTGCCAGCACCATCGCTTCGGGACTCGGGGGGGCCAACGTCCTGACTTTC
CDR3: CASTIASGLGGANVLTF
J: TRBJ2-6
D: NA
V: TRBV12-3/TRBV12-4
size: few

DNA: TGTGCCAGCAGTGCTCCGGGAGATACGCAGTATTTT
CDR3: CASSAPGDTQYF
J: TRBJ2-3
D: NA
V: TRBV2
size: few

DNA: TGCAGTGCTAGAGTGGGGGCTGGCAATCAGCCCCAGCATTTT
CDR3: CSARVGAGNQPQHF
J: TRBJ1-5
D: NA
V: TRBV20-1
size: few

DNA: TGTGCCAGCAGGGACGACAGATTCCAAGAGACCCAGTACTTC
CDR3: CASRDDRFQETQYF
J: TRBJ2-5
D: NA
V: TRBV2
size: NA

DNA: TGCAGCGCCCGGGACTCTGAAGAGACCCAGTACTTC
CDR3: CSARDSEETQYF
J: TRBJ2-5
D: NA
V: TRBV29-1
size: NA

DNA: TGCGCCAGCAGCGAGGGAGGACTCCAAGAGACCCAGTACTTC
CDR3: CASSEGGLQETQYF
J: TRBJ2-5
D: NA
V: TRBV5-1
size: few

DNA: TGCAGTGCCGCGCATGGTGGGGGAGGCTTCTACAATGAGCAGTTCTTC
CDR3: CSAAHGGGGFYNEQFF
J: TRBJ2-1
D: NA
V: TRBV20-1
size: NA

DNA: TGTGCCAGCAGCTTAGTCCTGGCGAGCACCGGGGAGCTGTTTTTT
CDR3: CASSLVLASTGELFF
J: TRBJ2-2
D: NA
V: TRBV11-2
size: few

DNA: TGCAGCGTTGCTAAGGGTGGGAACACTGAAGCTTTCTTT
CDR3: CSVAKGGNTEAFF
J: TRBJ1-1
D: NA
V: TRBV29-1
size: NA

DNA: TGCGCCAGCAGCTCACTCACCCCAGGGGATGGCTACACCTTC
CDR3: CASSSLTPGDGYTF
J: TRBJ1-2
D: NA
V: TRBV5-1
size: NA

DNA: TGTGCCAGCAGGGGACATGGTAGCTCCTATAATTCACCCCTCCACTTT
CDR3: CASRGHGSSYNSPLHF
J: TRBJ1-6
D: NA
V: TRBV12-3/TRBV12-4
size: few

DNA: TGTGCCAGCTTACCCGACAGGGGCCTTTTGAGAGAGCAGTACTTC
CDR3: CASLPDRGLLREQYF
J: TRBJ2-7
D: TRBD1
V: TRBV25-1
size: NA

DNA: TGTGCCAGCATTCCAGGGGGAGCGGCCACAGATACGCAGTATTTT
CDR3: CASIPGGAATDTQYF
J: TRBJ2-3
D: TRBD1
V: TRBV5-4
size: few

DNA: TGTGCCCCGACAGGGTTGGACGGCTACACCTTC
CDR3: CAPTGLDGYTF
J: TRBJ1-2
D: TRBD1
V: TRBV24-1
size: many

DNA: TGCGCCAGCAGTGGGGACCTTAACACCGGGGAGCTGTTTTTT
CDR3: CASSGDLNTGELFF
J: TRBJ2-2
D: NA
V: TRBV10-2
size: NA